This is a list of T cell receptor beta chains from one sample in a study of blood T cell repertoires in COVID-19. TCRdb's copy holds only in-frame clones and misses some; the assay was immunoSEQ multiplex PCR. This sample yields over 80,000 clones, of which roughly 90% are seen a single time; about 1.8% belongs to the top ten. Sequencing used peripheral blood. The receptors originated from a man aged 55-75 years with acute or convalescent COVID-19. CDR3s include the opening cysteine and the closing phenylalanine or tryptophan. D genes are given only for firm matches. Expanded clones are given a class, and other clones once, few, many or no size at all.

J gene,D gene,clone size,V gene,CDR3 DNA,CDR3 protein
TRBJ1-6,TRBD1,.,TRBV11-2,TGTGCCAGCAGCTTAACCTTGGGTAGAGGGGGCGCGGCCGGTTCACCCCTCCACTTT,CASSLTLGRGGAAGSPLHF
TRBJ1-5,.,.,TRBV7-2,TGTGCCAGCAGCTCGAGGGTGGCGCAGCCCCAGCATTTT,CASSSRVAQPQHF
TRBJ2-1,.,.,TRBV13,TGTGCCAGCAGCTTAGGCCCTCCGGCTCTCCAGGAAAAGCAGTTCTTC,CASSLGPPALQEKQFF
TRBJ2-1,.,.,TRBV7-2,TGTGCCAGCAGCTTGCGGCAGGGGAATACCAATGAGCAGTTCTTC,CASSLRQGNTNEQFF
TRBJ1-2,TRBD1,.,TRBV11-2,TGTGCCAGCAGCTCAGGACAGGGGCGGAGAACGGATGGCTACACCTTC,CASSSGQGRRTDGYTF
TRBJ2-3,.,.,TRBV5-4,TGTGCCAGCAGCTTGCCGGGGTCTAGCACAGATACGCAGTATTTT,CASSLPGSSTDTQYF
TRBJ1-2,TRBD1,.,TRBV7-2,TGTGCCAGCAGCTTTCAACAGGGGCTAGGCTATGGCTACACCTTC,CASSFQQGLGYGYTF
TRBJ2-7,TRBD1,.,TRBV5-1,TGCGCCAGCAGCCTGGGACAGGGCGGCGAGCAGTACTTC,CASSLGQGGEQYF
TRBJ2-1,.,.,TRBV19,TGTGCCAGTAGTTCGACTGGATTCTACAATGAGCAGTTCTTC,CASSSTGFYNEQFF
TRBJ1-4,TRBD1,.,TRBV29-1,TGCAGCGTTGGAGCAGGGGGCTTTCCCGGGACTAATGAAAAACTGTTTTTT,CSVGAGGFPGTNEKLFF
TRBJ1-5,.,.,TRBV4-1,TGCGCCAGCAGCCAAGCGCGGGGGGATCAGCCCCAGCATTTT,CASSQARGDQPQHF
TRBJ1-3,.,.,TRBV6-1,TGTGCCAGCAGTGAGTTCGGGGCTGGAAACACCATATATTTT,CASSEFGAGNTIYF
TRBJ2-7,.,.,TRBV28,TGTGCCAGCAGTGTCCTTGAGGCCTACGAGCAGTACTTC,CASSVLEAYEQYF
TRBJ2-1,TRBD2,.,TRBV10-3,TGTGCCATCAGTGAGTCTCTAGCGGGAGGGCAGAATGAGCAGTTCTTC,CAISESLAGGQNEQFF
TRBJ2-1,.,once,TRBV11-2,TGTGCCAGCAGCTCCCTAGCGAATGAGCAGTTCTTC,CASSSLANEQFF
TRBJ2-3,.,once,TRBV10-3,TGTGCCATCAGTGAGGAAGGGACTCCAGGCACAGATACGCAGTATTTT,CAISEEGTPGTDTQYF
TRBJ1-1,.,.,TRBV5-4,TGTGCCAGCAGCTTGGCCTTTGGGGCCTCCAACACTGAAGCTTTCTTT,CASSLAFGASNTEAFF
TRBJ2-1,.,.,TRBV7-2,TGTGCCAGCAGCTTAGTCGTGAATGGGGGCGGAAGCTCCTACAATGAGCAGTTCTTC,CASSLVVNGGGSSYNEQFF
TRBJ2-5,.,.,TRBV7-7,TGTGCTAGCAGCTTAGATCTCCGGGGTTTGCAGACCCAGTACTTC,CASSLDLRGLQTQYF
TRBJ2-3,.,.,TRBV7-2,TGTGCCAGCAGCTTAAGAGGCAGGGTCCCAGATACGCAGTATTTT,CASSLRGRVPDTQYF
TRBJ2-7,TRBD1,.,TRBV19,TGTGCCAGTAGTAACCGGGACAGGGGTCGAGAGCAGTACTTC,CASSNRDRGREQYF
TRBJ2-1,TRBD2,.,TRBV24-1,TGTGCCACCAGTCGACTAGCGGGAGGTGGTGAGCAGTTCTTC,CATSRLAGGGEQFF
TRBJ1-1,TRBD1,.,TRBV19,TGTGCCAGTACCAAAACAGGGGCCAACATGAACACTGAAGCTTTCTTT,CASTKTGANMNTEAFF
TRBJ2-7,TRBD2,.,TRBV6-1,TGTGCCAGCAGTGAATATGCGGGAGGGCCCAACGAGCAGTACTTC,CASSEYAGGPNEQYF
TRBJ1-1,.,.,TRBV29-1,TGCAGCGGTAGGGGGGGCCAGAACACTGAAGCTTTCTTT,CSGRGGQNTEAFF
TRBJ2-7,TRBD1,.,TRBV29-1,TGCAGCGTTGATAGGCCAGGGGGTTTGGAGGAGCAGTACTTC,CSVDRPGGLEEQYF